This T cell receptor (beta chain) was captured by sequencing in a study of T cell responses to AZD1222 COVID-19 vaccine. Libraries were prepared by immunoSEQ multiplex PCR; TCRdb keeps only in-frame clonotypes and omits some of them. The sample contains some 130,000 clones, under 95% of which appear only once. This CDR3 contains 17 residues. Trimming shortened V by 0 bases and J by 9 bases, and 19 bases separated the two germline ends. From germline, CDR1 is SGHRS and CDR2 YFSETQ. Study conclusions and caveats: Baseline seropositives among AZD1222 recipients totaled only five to seven. The span of vaccine-associated CD4 TCRs extended across spike, with dominance at 160-218 and 743-854. Targeting of unmutated variant regions was reportedly seen in nearly half of spike-specific TCRs. All repertoire sampling was performed exclusively after the peak T cell response.

Points on this clone: What it binds is not known.

The rearrangement links TRBV5-1 to TRBJ1-6; weak D call: TRBD1 (6 bases). The sample here was peripheral blood, taken 28 days after the second AZD1222 dose. The receptor was isolated from an adult who received the AZD1222 COVID-19 vaccine. The CDR3 loop is CASSLEVRVQGSSPLHF. CDR3 sequence (DNA): TGCGCCAGCAGCTTGGAAGTGCGTGTACAGGGTAGTTCACCCCTCCACTTT.